A single sample is the source of the 17 T cell receptor beta chains below, sequenced in a study of T cell responses to AZD1222 COVID-19 vaccine. Method: immunoSEQ multiplex PCR; TCRdb's copy keeps in-frame clones and lacks some. The table has 95,000 to 100,000 clones, more than 75% seen once; the top ten hold about 15%. The sample in question was peripheral blood, obtained on day 0 of AZD1222 vaccination. These receptor sequences come from an adult in good health.

The chain joins TRBV4-1 to TRBJ2-7; 11 nucleotides align to TRBD2. The germline V gene has CDR1 MGHRA and CDR2 YSYEKL. The CDR3 consists of 16 residues. Trimming removed 0 bases from V and 4 bases from J; junction bases left unmatched: 5. The CDR3 sequence is CASSQDEASGRYEQYF. As DNA, the CDR3 is TGCGCCAGCAGCCAAGATGAGGCTAGCGGGAGGTACGAGCAGTACTTC.

V is TRBV5-1 and J is TRBJ2-7, with 9 bases fitting TRBD1. Trimming at V came to 0 bases and at J to 6 bases, leaving 7 bases not matched to a gene. Germline V gene data show CDR1 as SGHRS and CDR2 as YFSETQ. The CDR3 spans 15 residues. The CDR3: CASSLDGTGSLEQYF. In DNA form, the CDR3 reads TGCGCCAGCAGCTTGGATGGGACAGGGTCGCTCGAGCAGTACTTC.

The V and J genes are TRBV4-1 and TRBJ1-2; D is unclear. From germline, CDR1 is MGHRA and CDR2 YSYEKL. V lost 0 bases and J 1 base, leaving 9 bases between the germline ends. This CDR3 is built from 15 residues. In DNA form, the CDR3 reads TGCGCCAGCAGCCAAGAGGAGGGCTATAACTATGGCTACACCTTC. Translating gives CASSQEEGYNYGYTF.

The J gene is TRBJ2-7, the V gene TRBV15; 9 bases map to TRBD2. With V trimmed by 5 bases and J by 6 bases, 11 bases remained unmatched. Germline lookup yields CDR1 LNHNV and CDR2 YYDKDF (reference sequence). The CDR3 has 15 amino acids. The CDR3 region is CATSGGVAGAGEQYF. The CDR3 DNA sequence: TGTGCCACCAGCGGGGGGGTAGCGGGAGCAGGCGAGCAGTACTTC. The whole variable domain, filled in from reference TRBV15 and TRBJ2-7, reads DAMVIQNPRYQVTQFGKPVTLSCSQTLNHNVMYWYQQKSSQAPKLLFHYYDKDFNNEADTPDNFQSRRPNTSFCFLDIRSPGLGDTAMYLCATSGGVAGAGEQYFGPGTRLTVT.

This clone was counted between two and nine times. The chain is built from TRBV2 and TRBJ2-3; no reliable D call. In germline, CDR1 is SNHLY, CDR2 FYNNEI. This CDR3 has 13 residues. V was clipped by 3 bases and J by 4 bases, with 8 bases between them. The CDR3 DNA sequence: TGTGCCAGCAGTGAGGGCCAATCAGATACGCAGTATTTT. This gives the protein CASSEGQSDTQYF.

Note on this clone: The sample carries other DNA sequences with the same CDR3. The rearrangement links TRBV5-4 to TRBJ2-1; 8 nucleotides match TRBD1. This CDR3 is 15 amino acids long. V lost 4 bases and J lost 0; bases outside the gene matches: 3. Germline-derived CDR1 and CDR2 are SGHNT and YYREEE (reference sequence). The CDR3 reads CASSPGQGSYNEQFF. In DNA, the CDR3 is TGTGCCAGCAGCCCAGGACAGGGCTCCTACAATGAGCAGTTCTTC.

The chain employs TRBV19 and TRBJ2-2; 7 positions match TRBD2. The CDR3 covers 13 residues. Germline V gene lookup returns CDR1 LNHDA and CDR2 SQIVND (reference sequence). V dropped 4 bases and J dropped 6; count of bases not matched to a gene: 2. The CDR3 sequence is CASSKAGAGELFF. The DNA for the CDR3 is TGTGCCAGTAGTAAGGCGGGAGCCGGGGAGCTGTTTTTT.

The chain carries TRBV4-2 and TRBJ2-3; no definite D call. The V and J ends lost 1 base and 1 base respectively, with 9 bases between them. The CDR3 is 15 residues long. Per germline, CDR1 LGHNA and CDR2 YNFKEQ. The DNA for the CDR3 is TGTGCCAGCAGCCAAGCTCTGGGTGGCACAGATACGCAGTATTTT. Amino acids: CASSQALGGTDTQYF.

The chain combines TRBV27 with TRBJ1-2; D remains ambiguous. CDR1 MNHEY and CDR2 SMNVEV come from the germline V gene (reference sequence). Trimming shortened V by 5 bases and J by 0 bases, and 13 bases separated the two germline ends. This CDR3 is built from 15 residues. In DNA form, the CDR3 reads TGTGCCAGCAGTCCCGAGACGGCCCCTAACTATGGCTACACCTTC. Translated: CASSPETAPNYGYTF.

The rearrangement joins TRBV27 to TRBJ2-7; TRBD2 is a possible D gene (6 bases). CDR1 MNHEY and CDR2 SMNVEV come from the germline V gene (reference sequence). V lost 4 bases and J 6 bases, leaving 13 bases between the germline ends. The CDR3 loop spans 13 amino acids. The CDR3 region is CASSSSRRGEQYF. In nucleotides, the CDR3 is TGTGCCAGCAGTTCTTCTAGGCGGGGCGAGCAGTACTTC.

This sequence joins TRBV4-1 and TRBJ1-5; the D is unclear. Germline CDR1 MGHRA, CDR2 YSYEKL. CDR3 size: 16 residues. With 0 bases removed from V and 3 bases from J, the gap between germline ends came to 12 bases. The CDR3 DNA reads as TGCGCCAGCAGCCAAGATGAGGCAGGATTCAATCAGCCCCAGCATTTT. Its protein product is CASSQDEAGFNQPQHF.

The chain carries TRBV5-1 and TRBJ2-2; TRBD2 matches at 7 bases. J lost 6 bases, V lost 4 bases, and 9 bases had no gene match. CDR3 size: 15 residues. The germline V gene encodes CDR1 SGHRS and CDR2 YFSETQ. The CDR3 is CASSPRAGDSGELFF. The CDR3 coding sequence is TGCGCCAGCAGCCCAAGGGCGGGGGACTCCGGGGAGCTGTTTTTT.

The DNA for the CDR3 is TGTGCCAGCAGACCAGTCGCAACTAGCACAGATACGCAGTATTTT. It translates to CASRPVATSTDTQYF. The chain has TRBV28 and TRBJ2-3; D gene uncertain. Trimming pared 6 bases from V and 0 bases from J, leaving 13 bases between. The germline V gene has CDR1 MDHEN and CDR2 SYDVKM. The CDR3 consists of 15 residues.

This rearrangement joins TRBV19 to TRBJ2-2; D perhaps matches TRBD1 (6 bases). Germline lookup yields CDR1 LNHDA and CDR2 SQIVND (reference sequence). V dropped 4 bases and J dropped 4 bases, with 13 bases sitting between them. This CDR3 contains 15 residues. CDR3 loop: CASSTLRGSTGELFF. The CDR3 region has the DNA TGTGCCAGTAGTACGCTCAGGGGTTCCACCGGGGAGCTGTTTTTT.

V is TRBV7-3 and J is TRBJ2-5; no reliable D call. CDR3 length equals 14 residues. CDR1 is SGHTA and CDR2 is FQGTGA in the germline V gene. V shed 5 bases and J shed 4 bases, with 14 bases lying between them. The CDR3 protein is CASSILGPGETQYF. The CDR3 region has the DNA TGTGCCAGCAGCATATTAGGGCCTGGAGAGACCCAGTACTTC.

V is TRBV2 and J is TRBJ1-1; 7 bases are shared with TRBD1. V gave up 6 bases and J gave up 7 bases; unmatched junction bases: 8. The CDR3 length is 13 residues. Germline values: CDR1 SNHLY, CDR2 FYNNEI. This CDR3 reads CASRFDRANEAFF. CDR3 DNA sequence: TGTGCCAGCAGGTTTGACAGGGCCAATGAAGCTTTCTTT.

The gene calls are TRBV10-3 and TRBJ2-7; maybe TRBD2 (6 bases). The CDR3 contains 13 residues. Trimming took 0 bases from V and 6 from J, leaving 9 bases between them. Looked up from germline, CDR1 is ENHRY and CDR2 is SYGVKD. The CDR3 DNA sequence: TGTGCCATCAGTGAGTCATTGGGGGGCGAGCAGTACTTC. The encoded protein is CAISESLGGEQYF.